This TCR beta chain comes out of a study of Graves' ophthalmopathy and Graves' hyperthyroidism (dated by TCRdb to the late 2010s). Background for the entire study: Peripheral blood was collected at initial diagnosis, prior to any treatment. The study used TCR beta repertoire signatures to distinguish Graves' ophthalmopathy from Graves' hyperthyroidism and to predict progression to ophthalmopathy. In total, 135 blood samples were TCR-sequenced: roughly 45 ophthalmopathy, approximately 80 hyperthyroidism and about 17 hyperthyroidism-to-ophthalmopathy patients. A discovery set of 100 patients (more than 40 ophthalmopathy, approximately 58 stable hyperthyroidism) was enrolled to explore V-J signatures distinguishing ophthalmopathy from hyperthyroidism. The independent validation cohort included around 19 hyperthyroidism patients plus 17 patients who later progressed from hyperthyroidism to ophthalmopathy. T-cell repertoires of thyroid tissue and blood were compared in 5 or 6 hyperthyroidism patients. Following sample collection, hyperthyroidism patients were given methimazole at a starting dose of 30 mg daily, and ophthalmopathy patients were given high-dose intravenous methylprednisolone.

Broader findings and caveats from the paper: In validation, the model predicted ophthalmopathy progression with 70.59% sensitivity and approximately 75% specificity; some 13 predicted patients were CT-confirmed with GO in a median of approximately six months. No statistical method was used to set the sample size in advance, and the investigators knew which group each participant was assigned to. The 13-signature model separated ophthalmopathy from stable hyperthyroidism with approximately 90% sensitivity and approximately 81% specificity in cross-validation, and 80%/75% in the test set. Among expanded thyroid clonotypes with frequency above 0.001, most also showed up in blood, which suggests that blood repertoires may reflect the thyroid immune response.

This clonotype was observed many times. The target of this receptor is not known. The sample holds no much larger clone one base away, and base qualities are not on file. Ophthalmopathy patients had moderately to severely active disease, Clinical Activity Score of at least 3, NOSPECS grade of at least 4, and disease duration under 3 months. Anyone with other autoimmune diseases, uncontrolled infections, pregnancy or lactation was excluded from the study. Diagnosis relied on clinical symptoms, serum thyroxine, TRAb, thyroid ultrasound and orbital computed tomography. Ficoll-Paque density gradient centrifugation was used to isolate PBMCs from 8.5 to 10 ml of fresh peripheral blood. Trizol reagent was used to extract the total RNA, and its quality was then checked on an Agilent 2100 Bioanalyzer. Sequences WSHSY (CDR1) and SAAADI (CDR2) are obtained from the germline V gene. The CDR3 spans 13 residues, from the cysteine through the phenylalanine. Only the CDR3 DNA is retained, 39 bases long and in frame from the first base. Ends trimmed: V by 8 bases, J by 6 bases; bases unmatched to a gene: 6.

TCR beta CDR3 regions were amplified from RNA transcripts for repertoire sequencing. The first round was an RT-PCR using HTBI primers with the Qiagen OneStep RT-PCR kit, and this first round was followed by a second-round multiplex PCR, then size selection and purification. Libraries were sequenced on an Illumina HiSeq2000 using paired-end 100 bp reads. Per the original workflow: SOAPnuke was used to process the reads, throwing out any read that had adapters, had uncalled bases, had a mean Phred below 15, or lacked an exact constant-primer or identifier match. High-quality paired reads were merged with COPE v1.2.5. Each unique nucleotide sequence was treated as a clonotype, and MiTCR v1.1 was used to align the clonotypes to the IMGT TRB V, D and J references. The analysis was limited to V-J combinations with a frequency above 0.0001, which together covered 99.2% of repertoires. A TCR clonal expansion and chaos score per V-J combination was defined as the ratio of F50 clonal expansion to chaos observed in the TCRdist matrix. Welch's t-statistics and random forest were used to reduce the features to approximately 13 V-J combinations, which were then used as input to a naive Bayes classifier. Thyroid-blood repertoire similarity was quantified with the Morisita-Horn index. TCRdb applied fastp at Q25 and MiXCR to the public reads, then kept only in-frame beta chains. Rows with one shared CDR3 protein collapse into an entry with the most common genes and DNA. TCRdb, rather than the study authors, made the V and J calls. The sample table shows 740,000 or so distinct CDR3 sequences, and 40% are seen once. The ten most abundant clones make up 44% of the sample.

The V and J segments used are TRBV10-2 and TRBJ1-5, with TRBD1 matching 8 junction bases. The TCR comes from an adult man with Graves' ophthalmopathy. Material for sequencing was peripheral blood. The sequenced DNA: TGCGCCAGCGCGGACAGGGAGGGTCAGCCCCAGCATTTT. Its protein product is CASADREGQPQHF.